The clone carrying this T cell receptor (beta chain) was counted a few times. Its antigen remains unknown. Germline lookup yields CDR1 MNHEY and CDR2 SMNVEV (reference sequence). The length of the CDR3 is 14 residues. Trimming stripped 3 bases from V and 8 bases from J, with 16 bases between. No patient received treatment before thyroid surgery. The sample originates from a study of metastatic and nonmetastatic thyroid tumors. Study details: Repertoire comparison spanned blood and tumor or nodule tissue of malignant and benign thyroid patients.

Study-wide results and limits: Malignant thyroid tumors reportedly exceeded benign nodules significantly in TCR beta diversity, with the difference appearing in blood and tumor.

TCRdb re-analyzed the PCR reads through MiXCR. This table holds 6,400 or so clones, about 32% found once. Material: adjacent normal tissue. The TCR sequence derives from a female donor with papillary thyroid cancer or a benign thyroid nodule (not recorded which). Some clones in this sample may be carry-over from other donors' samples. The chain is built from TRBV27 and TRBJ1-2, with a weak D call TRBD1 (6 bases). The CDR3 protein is CASSFAGGARGYTF. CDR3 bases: TGTGCCAGCAGTTTCGCCGGGGGGGCCAGGGGCTACACCTTC.